Below are 3 T cell receptor beta chains sequenced from a single sample in a study of T-cell memory formation after mild COVID-19. Via MiXCR, TCRdb re-called the 5' RACE reads, giving one row per CDR3 protein. The sample lists tens of thousands of distinct CDR3 sequences; approximately 16% were seen once. Sample: PBMCs or a T cell subset sorted from them (not recorded which). Receptors were obtained from an adult woman who had mild COVID-19 (a few samples of this study predate the infection). Cell type and time point are not known.

The V call is TRBV24-1, the J call TRBJ1-5; D not certain. The germline V gene has CDR1 KGHDR and CDR2 SFDVKD. The CDR3 spans 13 residues. The V end lost 3 bases, the J end lost 7 bases, and 9 bases lay between the germline ends. The CDR3 loop reads CATSDKGGQPQHF. CDR3 in DNA: TGTGCCACCAGTGATAAGGGAGGACAGCCCCAGCATTTT.

This clonotype appeared a single time. The V call is TRBV5-1, the J call TRBJ2-5, with D perhaps matching TRBD2 (6 bases). This CDR3 is built from 17 residues. Trimming took off 0 bases at V and 2 bases at J, with 17 bases between the two ends. CDR1 SGHRS and CDR2 YFSETQ come from the germline V gene. The CDR3, as DNA: TGCGCCAGCAGCTTGGAGGCGTCGGGACTTCGTCAAGAGACCCAGTACTTC. Its protein product is CASSLEASGLRQETQYF.

V is TRBV11-2 and J is TRBJ1-2; 8 bases agree with TRBD1. CDR3 length: 16 amino acids. CDR1 and CDR2 (germline): SGHAT, FQNNGV. Unmatched junction bases numbered 7, after V lost 1 base and J lost 3 bases. Here the CDR3 reads CASSLGTGGRDYGYTF. Written as DNA, the CDR3 is TGTGCCAGCAGCTTAGGCACAGGGGGGAGAGACTATGGCTACACCTTC.